This T cell receptor (beta chain) emerged from a study of beta chain features in type 1 diabetes. To note about this clone: Its antigen is unidentified.

Study-wide results and caveats: Within each of all four CD4+ subsets, Type 1 diabetes patients had TCRB CDR3s that were moderately but significantly shorter. Compared to healthy donors, patients appeared to have naive, central memory and Treg TCRB repertoires that were more alike. PCR might favor shorter templates, equally in patients and controls.

Every bit of the isolated RNA underwent reverse transcription, so sequencing read expressed TCRB transcripts. TCRdb's copy holds only in-frame clones and misses some; the assay was immunoSEQ multiplex PCR. Altogether fewer than 400,000 clones are present, less than 10% being singletons, with the ten largest covering around 0.45%. Germline loops: CDR1 MDHEN, CDR2 SYDVKM. Trimming removed 10 bases from V and 6 bases from J; junction bases left unmatched: 5. The CDR3 spans 13 residues. The chain couples TRBV28 to TRBJ2-1, with 11 nucleotides matching TRBD2. The sample comprised central memory CD4+ T cells from blood. The TCR originated in a woman under 30 in good health. The CDR3 here is CATRLAGGNEQFF. The CDR3 DNA reads as TGTGCCACACGGCTAGCGGGGGGCAATGAGCAGTTCTTC.